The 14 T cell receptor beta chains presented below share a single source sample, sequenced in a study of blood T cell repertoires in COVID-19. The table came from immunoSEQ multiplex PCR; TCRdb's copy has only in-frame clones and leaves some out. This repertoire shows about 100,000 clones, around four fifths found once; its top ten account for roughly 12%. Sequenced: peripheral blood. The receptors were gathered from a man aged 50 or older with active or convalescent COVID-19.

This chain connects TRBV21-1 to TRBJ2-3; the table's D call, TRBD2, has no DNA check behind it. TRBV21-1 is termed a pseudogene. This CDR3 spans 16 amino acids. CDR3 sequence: CASSKGVGTSTDTQYF. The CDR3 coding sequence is TGTGCCAGCAGCAAAGGGGTGGGGACTAGCACAGATACGCAGTATTTT.

The CDR3 sequence is CASSKSGTSGSKEYF. CDR3 DNA: TGTGCCAGCAGCAAAAGTGGGACTAGCGGGAGTAAGGAGTATTTT. J is TRBJ2-3 and V is TRBV21-1; the D segment call TRBD2 is taken from the table without a DNA check. TRBV21-1 is an annotated pseudogene. The CDR3 has 15 residues.

In DNA, the CDR3 is TGTGCCAGCAGTTTGTCCCTGAGCACTGAAGCTTTCTTT. Amino acid sequence: CASSLSLSTEAFF. The genes are TRBV27 and TRBJ1-1; no reliable D call. CDR1 is MNHEY, CDR2 SMNVEV, per germline (reference sequence). The CDR3 spans 13 residues. Trimming left V 3 bases short and J 4 bases short, with 9 bases between.

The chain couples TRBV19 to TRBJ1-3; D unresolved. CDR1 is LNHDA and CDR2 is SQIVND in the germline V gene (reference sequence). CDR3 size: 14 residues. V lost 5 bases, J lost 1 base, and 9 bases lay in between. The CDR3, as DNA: TGTGCCAGTAGTGGCATATCATCTGGAAACACCATATATTTT. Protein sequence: CASSGISSGNTIYF.

CDR3 loop: CASSLTSGERNEQFF. The DNA of the CDR3 is TGCGCCAGCAGCTTGACTAGCGGGGAGAGGAATGAGCAGTTCTTC. The chain joins TRBV5-1 to TRBJ2-1, with TRBD2 matching 10 bases. This CDR3 comprises 15 residues. V shed 1 base, J shed 7 bases, and the junction held 5 bases outside the gene matches. Germline CDR1 and CDR2: SGHRS and YFSETQ.

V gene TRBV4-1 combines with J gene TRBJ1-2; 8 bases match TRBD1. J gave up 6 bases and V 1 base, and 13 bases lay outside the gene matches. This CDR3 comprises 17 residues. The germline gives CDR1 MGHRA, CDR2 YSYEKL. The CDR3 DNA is TGCGCCAGCAGCCAAGTTCCAGGACAGGGATTTGCGGATGGCTACACCTTC. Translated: CASSQVPGQGFADGYTF.

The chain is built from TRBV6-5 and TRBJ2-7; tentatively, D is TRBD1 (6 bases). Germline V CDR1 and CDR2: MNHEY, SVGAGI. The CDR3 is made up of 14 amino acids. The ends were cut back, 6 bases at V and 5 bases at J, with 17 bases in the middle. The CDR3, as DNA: TGTGCCAGCAGCCCCGGGACACCGGACCACGAGCAGTACTTC. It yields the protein CASSPGTPDHEQYF.

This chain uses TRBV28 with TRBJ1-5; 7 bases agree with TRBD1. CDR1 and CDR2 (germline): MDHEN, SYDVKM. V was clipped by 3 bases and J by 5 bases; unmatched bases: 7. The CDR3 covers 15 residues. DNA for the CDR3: TGTGCCAGCAGTTTCGGGACAGCTGCTGATCAGCCCCAGCATTTT. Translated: CASSFGTAADQPQHF.

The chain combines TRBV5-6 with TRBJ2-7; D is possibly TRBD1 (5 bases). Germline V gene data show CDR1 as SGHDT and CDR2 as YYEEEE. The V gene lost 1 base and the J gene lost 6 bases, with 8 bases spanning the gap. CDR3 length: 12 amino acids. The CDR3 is CASSLYRTEQYF. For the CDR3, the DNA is TGTGCCAGCAGCTTGTACAGGACCGAGCAGTACTTC.

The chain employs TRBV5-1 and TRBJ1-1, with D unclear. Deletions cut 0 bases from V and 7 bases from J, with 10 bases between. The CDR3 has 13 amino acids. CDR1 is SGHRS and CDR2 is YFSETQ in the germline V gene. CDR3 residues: CASSLGQDGEAFF. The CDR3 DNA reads TGCGCCAGCAGCTTGGGGCAGGATGGTGAAGCTTTCTTT.

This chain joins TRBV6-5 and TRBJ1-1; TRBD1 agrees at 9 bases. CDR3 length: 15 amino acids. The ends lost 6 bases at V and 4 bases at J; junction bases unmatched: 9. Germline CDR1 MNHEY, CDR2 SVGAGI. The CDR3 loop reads CASSPGDREGTEAFF. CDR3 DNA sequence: TGTGCCAGCAGCCCCGGGGACAGGGAAGGCACTGAAGCTTTCTTT.

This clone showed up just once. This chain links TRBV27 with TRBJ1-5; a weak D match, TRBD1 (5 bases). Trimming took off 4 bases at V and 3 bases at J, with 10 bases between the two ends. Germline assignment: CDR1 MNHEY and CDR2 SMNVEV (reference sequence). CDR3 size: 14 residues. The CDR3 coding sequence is TGTGCCAGCAGTTCTAGGGGTAACAATCAGCCCCAGCATTTT. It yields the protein CASSSRGNNQPQHF.

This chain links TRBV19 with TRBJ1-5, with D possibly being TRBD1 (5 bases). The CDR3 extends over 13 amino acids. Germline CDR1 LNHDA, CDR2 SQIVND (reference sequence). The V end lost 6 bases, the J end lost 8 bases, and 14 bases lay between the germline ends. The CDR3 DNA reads TGTGCCAGTAGGGGGGACTTGGAGAAGCCCCAGCATTTT. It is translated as CASRGDLEKPQHF.

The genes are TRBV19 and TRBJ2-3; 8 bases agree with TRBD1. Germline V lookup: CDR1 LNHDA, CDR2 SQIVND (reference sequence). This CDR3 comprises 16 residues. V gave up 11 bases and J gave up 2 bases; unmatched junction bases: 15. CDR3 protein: CASTPSRQGITDTQYF. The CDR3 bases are TGTGCCTCGACCCCTTCCAGACAGGGGATCACAGATACGCAGTATTTT.